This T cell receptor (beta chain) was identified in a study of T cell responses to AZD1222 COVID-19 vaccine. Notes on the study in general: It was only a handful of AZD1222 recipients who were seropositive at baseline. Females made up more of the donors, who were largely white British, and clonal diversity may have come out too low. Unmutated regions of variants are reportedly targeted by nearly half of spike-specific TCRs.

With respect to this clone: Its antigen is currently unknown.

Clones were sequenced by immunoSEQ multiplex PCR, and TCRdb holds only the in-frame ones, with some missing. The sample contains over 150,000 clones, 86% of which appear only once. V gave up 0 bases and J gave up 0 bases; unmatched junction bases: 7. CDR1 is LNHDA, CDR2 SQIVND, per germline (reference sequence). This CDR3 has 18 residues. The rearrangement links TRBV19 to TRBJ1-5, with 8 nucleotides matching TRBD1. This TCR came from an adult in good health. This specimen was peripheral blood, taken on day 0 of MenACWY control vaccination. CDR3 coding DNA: TGTGCCAGTAGTATAGACTTGAGGACAGGGTATAGCAATCAGCCCCAGCATTTT. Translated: CASSIDLRTGYSNQPQHF.